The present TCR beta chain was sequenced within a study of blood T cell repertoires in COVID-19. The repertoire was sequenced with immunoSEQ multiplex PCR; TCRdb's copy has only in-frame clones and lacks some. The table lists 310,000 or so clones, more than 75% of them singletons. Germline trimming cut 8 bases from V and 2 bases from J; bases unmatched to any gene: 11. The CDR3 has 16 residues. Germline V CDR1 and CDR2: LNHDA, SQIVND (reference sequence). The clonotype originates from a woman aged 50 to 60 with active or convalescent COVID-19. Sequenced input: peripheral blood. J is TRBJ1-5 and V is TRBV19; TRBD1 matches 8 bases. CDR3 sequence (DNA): TGTGCCAGTCGGGCAGGGGGCGATGGAGGCAATCAGCCCCAGCATTTT. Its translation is CASRAGGDGGNQPQHF.